This T cell receptor beta chain came from a study of identical twins. General study results and limits: Compared with models, monozygotic twins showed more out-of-frame TCR alpha sharing. Invariant MAIT and iNKT cells could partly confound zero-insertion analyses. Cross-sectional statistical analysis was relied on for the conclusions, without the same donors being followed.

The cDNA had a unique molecular identifier and a template-switch universal primer site. TCRdb independently ran MiXCR on the 5' RACE reads; one entry per CDR3 protein. The sample consists of 500,000 to 650,000 distinct CDR3 sequences, 7% to 7.5% of them appearing once. This clonotype occurred many times. Its matching antigen is unknown. These data were also reused for a study on yellow fever vaccine responses in identical twins.

The sequenced sample was PBMCs. The clonotype was recovered from a woman aged 18-30 years in good health.

The CDR3 nucleotides read TGTGCCAGCAGTTTTGGGGATACGCAGTATTTT. This sequence encodes CASSFGDTQYF. The chain recombines TRBV12-3 or TRBV12-4 with TRBJ2-3, with unresolved D. Trimming took off 3 bases at V and 6 bases at J, with 4 bases between the two ends. The CDR3 consists of 11 residues.